Below are 25 T cell receptor beta chains sequenced from a single sample in a study of T cells after yellow fever vaccination. Using its own MiXCR run on the 5' RACE reads, TCRdb lists one record per CDR3 protein. The sample lists around 350,000 distinct CDR3 sequences; about 6.2% were seen once. The source material was PBMCs, sampled 5 days after the yellow fever booster vaccination. All receptors derive from a man younger than 40 who received the YFV17D yellow fever vaccine.

This chain joins TRBV5-5 and TRBJ2-3; 9 nucleotides match TRBD2. Germline lookup yields CDR1 SGHKS and CDR2 YYEKEE (reference sequence). The CDR3 extends over 15 amino acids. Trimming at V came to 5 bases and at J to 5 bases, leaving 9 bases not matched to a gene. The DNA of the CDR3 is TGTGCCAGCAGGTACGGCGGGAGGGCCGAAGATACGCAGTATTTT. It yields the protein CASRYGGRAEDTQYF.

This clonotype appeared many times. J is TRBJ2-7 and V is TRBV18; D tentatively reads TRBD1 or TRBD2 (6 bases each). The CDR3 is made up of 14 amino acids. V was shortened by 6 bases and J by 2 bases, with 14 bases between the two germline ends. The V gene's germline CDR1 is KGHSH and CDR2 LQKENI. CDR3 nucleotides: TGTGCCAGCTCCGGGGGCTTCTCCCCCTACGAGCAGTACTTC. Translating gives CASSGGFSPYEQYF.

The J gene is TRBJ1-5, the V gene TRBV5-1; no reliable D call. The CDR3 length is 13 residues. V was trimmed by 4 bases and J by 4 bases, leaving 9 bases between them. In germline, CDR1 is SGHRS, CDR2 YFSETQ. The DNA of the CDR3 is TGCGCCAGCAGCCCGTACCCGAATCAGCCCCAGCATTTT. Translation gives CASSPYPNQPQHF.

This clonotype was seen ten or more times. V is TRBV20-1 and J is TRBJ2-3; D unresolved. V lost 2 bases and J 6 bases, leaving 12 bases between the germline ends. This CDR3 has 13 amino acids. The germline CDR1 and CDR2 sequences are DFQATT and SNEGSKA (reference sequence). As DNA, the CDR3 is TGCAGTGCTAGAAACGGGCCTGTCGATACGCAGTATTTT. Translated: CSARNGPVDTQYF.

This clonotype was detected ten times or more. CDR3 DNA: TGTGCCAGCAGTTTCCCTCGGGCTGGAACCGGGGAGCTGTTTTTT. This gives the protein CASSFPRAGTGELFF. The V and J genes are TRBV12-3 or TRBV12-4 and TRBJ2-2; D gene unclear. The V end lost 3 bases, the J end lost 5 bases, and 13 bases lay between the germline ends. This CDR3 has 15 amino acids.

This clonotype has only a few counts. This chain connects TRBV15 to TRBJ1-5; D uncertain. Trimming removed 5 bases at V and 4 bases at J, with 6 bases between. The CDR3 length is 12 residues. The germline V gene has CDR1 LNHNV and CDR2 YYDKDF (reference sequence). The CDR3 sequence: CATSPINQPQHF. For the CDR3, the DNA is TGTGCCACCAGCCCTATAAATCAGCCCCAGCATTTT. The full variable domain, completed using reference TRBV15 and TRBJ1-5, is DAMVIQNPRYQVTQFGKPVTLSCSQTLNHNVMYWYQQKSSQAPKLLFHYYDKDFNNEADTPDNFQSRRPNTSFCFLDIRSPGLGDTAMYLCATSPINQPQHFGDGTRLSIL.

In its sample, this clonotype was seen many times. The genes are TRBV6-2 or TRBV6-3 and TRBJ2-2; D is perhaps TRBD2 (5 bases). Per germline, CDR1 MNHEY and CDR2 SVGEGT. CDR3 length equals 15 residues. Trimming removed 1 base from V and 6 bases from J, with 12 bases in between. The CDR3 spells CASSYFSRRSGELFF. The CDR3 region has the DNA TGTGCCAGCAGTTACTTTTCCCGGAGGTCCGGGGAGCTGTTTTTT.

This clonotype was recorded a few times. This chain uses TRBV20-1 with TRBJ2-5; tentative D call: TRBD1 (6 bases). Per the germline V gene, CDR1 is DFQATT and CDR2 is SNEGSKA (reference sequence). Trimming left V 2 bases short and J 3 bases short, with 13 bases between. The CDR3 has 14 residues. For the CDR3, the DNA is TGCAGTGCTAGAACCCTACAGGGAAAAGAGACCCAGTACTTC. Protein product: CSARTLQGKETQYF.

V usage is TRBV3-1 and J usage is TRBJ2-1, with 13 positions matching TRBD2. CDR1 and CDR2 (germline): LGHDT, YNNKEL (reference sequence). The CDR3 has 19 residues. V shed 1 base and J 4 bases; nucleotides not matched to a gene: 10. The DNA for the CDR3 is TGTGCCAGCAGCCAAGCAAACAGACTAGCGGGAGGTCCTTACAATGAGCAGTTCTTC. Amino acids: CASSQANRLAGGPYNEQFF.

This clonotype was detected many times. One end of the junction varies from germline; a read error may be responsible. The V and J genes are TRBV14 and TRBJ2-7; 9 nucleotides line up with TRBD1. The CDR3 has 14 residues. CDR1 SGHDN and CDR2 FVKESK come from the germline V gene. The CDR3 spells CASNQPGQGDEQYF. The CDR3 nucleotides read TGTGCCAGCAACCAACCGGGACAGGGAGACGAGCAGTACTTC.

There are a few counts of this clonotype. The chain combines TRBV19 with TRBJ2-7; 9 nucleotides match TRBD2. The germline gives CDR1 LNHDA, CDR2 SQIVND (reference sequence). With 8 bases clipped from V and 3 bases from J, the junction kept 8 bases outside the gene matches. The CDR3 spans 14 residues. Written as DNA, the CDR3 is TGTGCCAGTGGGCTAGCGGGAAGTCGCTACGAGCAGTACTTC. It specifies CASGLAGSRYEQYF.

This clonotype was detected only a few times. One end of the junction varies from germline; a read error may be responsible. The chain couples TRBV10-2 to TRBJ2-1; no reliable D call. This CDR3 is 13 amino acids long. CDR1 and CDR2 (germline): WSHSY, SAAADI. In nucleotides, the CDR3 is TGCGCCAGCAGTGAGGTTTGGGCCTCCAACAACAATTTC. It specifies CASSEVWASNNNF.

This clonotype was observed a handful of times. This sequence joins TRBV29-1 and TRBJ2-3; a possible D gene is TRBD1 (6 bases). Trimming removed 4 bases from V and 8 bases from J, with 13 bases in between. The CDR3 consists of 12 residues. Germline CDR1 reads SQVTM; CDR2 reads ANQGSEA. The CDR3 is CSVGGRGGTQYF. CDR3 nucleotide sequence: TGCAGCGTTGGGGGGAGAGGGGGTACGCAGTATTTT.

This clonotype was recorded a few times. The chain employs TRBV7-9 and TRBJ1-6; 10 positions agree with TRBD1. The CDR3 contains 14 residues. Trimming at V came to 6 bases and at J to 10 bases, leaving 6 bases not matched to a gene. CDR1 SEHNR and CDR2 FQNEAQ come from the germline V gene (reference sequence). The CDR3 protein is CASSSGTGESPLHF. CDR3 coding DNA: TGTGCCAGCAGTTCCGGGACAGGGGAATCACCCCTCCACTTT.

This clonotype was seen more than once but under ten times. The chain employs TRBV20-1 and TRBJ2-4; 7 bases align to TRBD2. The V and J ends lost 5 bases and 8 bases, in that order; junction bases with no gene match: 15. Germline CDR1 DFQATT, CDR2 SNEGSKA (reference sequence). The CDR3 consists of 15 residues. The CDR3 sequence: CSASSGTLARDIQYF. CDR3 coding DNA: TGCAGTGCTTCTAGCGGAACCCTAGCCAGGGACATTCAGTACTTC.

Many counts were recorded for this clonotype. The gene calls are TRBV29-1 and TRBJ1-2; D not resolved. The CDR3 totals 13 residues. V was shortened by 1 base and J by 4 bases, with 10 bases between the two germline ends. CDR1 and CDR2 (germline): SQVTM, ANQGSEA. The CDR3 DNA reads as TGCAGCGTTGAAGTACCAAGGGCCTATGGCTACACCTTC. Translating gives CSVEVPRAYGYTF.

In this sample, this clonotype turned up many times. The CDR3 nucleotides read TGCAGTGCAATTCCCTCTAGCGGGCTGGCCTACGAGCAGTACTTC. The encoded protein is CSAIPSSGLAYEQYF. The chain carries TRBV20-1 and TRBJ2-7; 8 nucleotides agree with TRBD2. This CDR3 is built from 15 residues. Germline V gene sequence: CDR1 DFQATT, CDR2 SNEGSKA (reference sequence). Trimming took 6 bases from V and 2 from J; bases not matched to a gene: 12.

Many counts were recorded for this clonotype. This chain joins TRBV12-3 or TRBV12-4 and TRBJ2-3; TRBD2 agrees at 7 bases. The CDR3 covers 16 residues. V was clipped by 2 bases and J by 5 bases; unmatched bases: 10. CDR3 nucleotides: TGTGCCAGCAGTTTAAGAGCCGCGGGAGTGGTAGATACGCAGTATTTT. Translating it yields CASSLRAAGVVDTQYF.

This clonotype was picked up many times. The chain uses TRBV15 and TRBJ2-3; TRBD2 aligns across 8 bases. J lost 8 bases, V lost 5 bases, and 3 bases had no gene match. Germline V gives CDR1 LNHNV, CDR2 YYDKDF (reference sequence). The CDR3 consists of 12 residues. CDR3 loop: CATSVREGTQYF. The DNA of the CDR3 is TGTGCCACCAGCGTCCGGGAGGGTACGCAGTATTTT.

This clonotype has ten or more counts. The V gene is TRBV5-1, the J gene TRBJ2-7; 8 positions match TRBD2. Germline V gene lookup returns CDR1 SGHRS and CDR2 YFSETQ. The CDR3 runs to 15 residues. The V and J ends lost 2 bases and 1 base, in that order; junction bases with no gene match: 5. Here the CDR3 DNA reads TGCGCCAGCAGCTTCACTAGCGGATTTTCCTACGAGCAGTACTTC. Its protein is CASSFTSGFSYEQYF.

This chain joins TRBV6-2 or TRBV6-3 and TRBJ1-5; D unclear. Germline CDR1 MNHEY, CDR2 SVGEGT. The CDR3 totals 13 residues. Trimming took 10 bases from V and 3 from J, leaving 13 bases between them. The CDR3 spells CAISPGSNQPQHF. DNA for the CDR3: TGTGCCATCAGCCCCGGGTCCAATCAGCCCCAGCATTTT.

This clonotype was seen at least ten times. The V and J genes are TRBV5-1 and TRBJ2-2; no definite D call. Germline V CDR1 and CDR2: SGHRS, YFSETQ. The CDR3 consists of 14 residues. V lost 0 bases, J lost 3 bases, and 6 bases lay in between. CDR3 sequence (DNA): TGCGCCAGCAGCTTGGTGGCGGACACCGGGGAGCTGTTTTTT. Amino acid sequence: CASSLVADTGELFF.

This clonotype was detected only a few times. CDR3 sequence: CAISESKNTEAFF. The CDR3 nucleotides are TGTGCCATCAGTGAGTCTAAGAACACTGAAGCTTTCTTT. V usage is TRBV10-3 and J usage is TRBJ1-1; no clear D gene. V was clipped by 0 bases and J by 1 base, with 3 bases between them. This CDR3 spans 13 amino acids. CDR1 and CDR2 (germline): ENHRY, SYGVKD.

This clonotype was observed many times. CDR3 sequence: CASKRDLSYEQYF. The DNA of the CDR3 is TGTGCCAGCAAGCGGGATCTTTCCTACGAGCAGTACTTC. This rearrangement joins TRBV12-3 or TRBV12-4 to TRBJ2-7; 7 positions match TRBD2. The CDR3 has 13 amino acids. V trimming: 7 bases; J trimming: 1 base; junction bases outside the gene matches: 4.

The V gene is TRBV5-6, the J gene TRBJ1-2; the D is unclear. The CDR3 runs to 13 residues. CDR1 is SGHDT and CDR2 is YYEEEE in the germline V gene. The ends were cut back, 9 bases at V and 5 bases at J, with 17 bases in the middle. In DNA, the CDR3 is TGTGCCATGGGCCCCGGTGGGCTGTATGGCTACACCTTC. As protein: CAMGPGGLYGYTF.